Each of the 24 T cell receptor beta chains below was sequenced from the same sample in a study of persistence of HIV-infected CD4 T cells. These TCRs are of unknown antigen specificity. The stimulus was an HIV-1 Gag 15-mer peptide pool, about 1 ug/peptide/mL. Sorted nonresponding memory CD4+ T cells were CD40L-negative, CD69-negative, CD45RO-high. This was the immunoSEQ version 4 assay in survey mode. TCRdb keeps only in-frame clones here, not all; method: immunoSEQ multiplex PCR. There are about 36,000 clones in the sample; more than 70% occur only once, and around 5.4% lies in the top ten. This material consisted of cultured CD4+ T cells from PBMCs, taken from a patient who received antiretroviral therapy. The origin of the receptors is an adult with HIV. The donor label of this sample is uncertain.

The CDR3 DNA is TGTGCCAGCACCACAGGGTATAGCAATCAGCCCCAGCATTTT. Protein sequence: CASTTGYSNQPQHF. V usage is TRBV2 and J usage is TRBJ1-5; D might be TRBD1 (6 bases). This CDR3 region has 14 residues. In germline, CDR1 is SNHLY, CDR2 FYNNEI. Trimming pared 7 bases from V and 0 bases from J, leaving 10 bases between.

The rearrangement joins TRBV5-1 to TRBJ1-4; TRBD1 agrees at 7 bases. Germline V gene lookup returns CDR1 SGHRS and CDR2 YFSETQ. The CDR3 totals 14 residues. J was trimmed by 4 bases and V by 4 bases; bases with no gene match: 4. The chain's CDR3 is CASSEGQVNEKLFF. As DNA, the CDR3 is TGCGCCAGCAGCGAAGGACAGGTTAATGAAAAACTGTTTTTT.

CDR3 DNA sequence: TGCGCCAGCAGCCCTAGACAGGCTAGCTCCTACGAGCAGTACTTC. As protein: CASSPRQASSYEQYF. V gene TRBV5-1 combines with J gene TRBJ2-7, with D possibly TRBD1 on 6 matching bases. This CDR3 has 15 residues. Per germline, CDR1 SGHRS and CDR2 YFSETQ. V gave up 4 bases and J gave up 0 bases, with 14 bases separating them.

In DNA, the CDR3 is TGTGCCAGCAGTGACCCTCACTCCTACAATGAGCAGTTCTTC. This encodes CASSDPHSYNEQFF. The V call is TRBV2, the J call TRBJ2-1; no firm D call. With 3 bases removed from V and 0 bases from J, the gap between germline ends came to 6 bases. The germline CDR1 and CDR2 sequences are SNHLY and FYNNEI. The CDR3 spans 14 residues.

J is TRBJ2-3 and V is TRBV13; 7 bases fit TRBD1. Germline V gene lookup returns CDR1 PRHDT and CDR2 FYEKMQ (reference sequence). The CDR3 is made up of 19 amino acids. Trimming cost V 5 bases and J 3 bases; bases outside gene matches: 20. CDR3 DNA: TGTGCCAGCAGCCTCAGGCCGGGACAGAGTCTTTGGGCGACAGATACGCAGTATTTT. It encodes CASSLRPGQSLWATDTQYF.

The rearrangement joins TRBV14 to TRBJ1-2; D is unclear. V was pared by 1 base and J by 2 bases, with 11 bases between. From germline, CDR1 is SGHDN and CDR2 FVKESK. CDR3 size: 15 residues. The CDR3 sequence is CASSQVAGTNYGYTF. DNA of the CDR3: TGTGCCAGCAGCCAAGTCGCAGGTACCAACTATGGCTACACCTTC.

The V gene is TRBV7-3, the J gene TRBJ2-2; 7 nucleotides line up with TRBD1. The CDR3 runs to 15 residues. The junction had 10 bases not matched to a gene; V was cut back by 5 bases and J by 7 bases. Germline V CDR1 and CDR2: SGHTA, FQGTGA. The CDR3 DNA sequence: TGTGCCAGCAGCGTAAACCGGGACAGTTACGGGGAGCTGTTTTTT. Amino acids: CASSVNRDSYGELFF.

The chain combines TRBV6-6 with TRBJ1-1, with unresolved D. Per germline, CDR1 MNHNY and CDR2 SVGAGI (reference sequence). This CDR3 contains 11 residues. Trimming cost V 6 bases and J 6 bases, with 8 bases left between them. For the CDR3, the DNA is TGTGCCAGCAGAACCCCCCCTGAAGCTTTCTTT. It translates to CASRTPPEAFF.

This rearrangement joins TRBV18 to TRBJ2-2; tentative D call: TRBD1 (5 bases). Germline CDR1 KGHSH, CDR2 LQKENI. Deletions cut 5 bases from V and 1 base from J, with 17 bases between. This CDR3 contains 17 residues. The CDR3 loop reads CASSFRTLAGNTGELFF. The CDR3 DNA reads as TGTGCCAGCTCATTTCGGACACTCGCCGGGAACACCGGGGAGCTGTTTTTT.

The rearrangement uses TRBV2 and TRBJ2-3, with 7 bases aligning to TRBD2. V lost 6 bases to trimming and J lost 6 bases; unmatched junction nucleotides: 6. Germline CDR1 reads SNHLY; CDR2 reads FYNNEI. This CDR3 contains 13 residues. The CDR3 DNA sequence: TGTGCCAGCAGCGGACTAGAGGGTGATACGCAGTATTTT. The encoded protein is CASSGLEGDTQYF.

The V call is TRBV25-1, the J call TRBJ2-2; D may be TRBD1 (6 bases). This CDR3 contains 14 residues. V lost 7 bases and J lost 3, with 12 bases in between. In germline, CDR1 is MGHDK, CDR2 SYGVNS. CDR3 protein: CASKSSGDTGELFF. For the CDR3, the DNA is TGTGCCAGCAAGAGCTCAGGGGACACCGGGGAGCTGTTTTTT.

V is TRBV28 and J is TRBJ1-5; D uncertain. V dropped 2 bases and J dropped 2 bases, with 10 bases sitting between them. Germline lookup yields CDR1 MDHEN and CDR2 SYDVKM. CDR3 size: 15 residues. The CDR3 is CASSLRRAGNQPQHF. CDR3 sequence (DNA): TGTGCCAGCAGTTTAAGGAGGGCGGGCAATCAGCCCCAGCATTTT.

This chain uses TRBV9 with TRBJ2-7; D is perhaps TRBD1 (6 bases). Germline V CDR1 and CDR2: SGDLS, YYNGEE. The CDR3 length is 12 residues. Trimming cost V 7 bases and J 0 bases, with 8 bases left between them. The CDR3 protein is CASGGTSYEQYF. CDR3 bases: TGTGCCAGCGGGGGCACCTCCTACGAGCAGTACTTC. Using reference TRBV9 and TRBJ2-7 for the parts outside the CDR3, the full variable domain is DSGVTQTPKHLITATGQRVTLRCSPRSGDLSVYWYQQSLDQGLQFLIQYYNGEERAKGNILERFSAQQFPDLHSELNLSSLELGDSALYFCASGGTSYEQYFGPGTRLTVT.

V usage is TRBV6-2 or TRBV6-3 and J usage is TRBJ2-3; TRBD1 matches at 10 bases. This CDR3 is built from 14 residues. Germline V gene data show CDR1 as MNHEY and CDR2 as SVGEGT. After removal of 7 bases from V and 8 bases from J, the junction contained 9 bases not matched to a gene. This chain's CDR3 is CASTPSGQGVTQYF. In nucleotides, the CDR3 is TGTGCCAGCACCCCGTCCGGACAGGGGGTTACGCAGTATTTT.

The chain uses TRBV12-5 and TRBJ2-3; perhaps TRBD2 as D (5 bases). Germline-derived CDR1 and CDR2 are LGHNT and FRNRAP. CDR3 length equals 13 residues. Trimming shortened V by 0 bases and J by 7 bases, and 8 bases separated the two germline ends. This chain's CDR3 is CASGLVRENTQYF. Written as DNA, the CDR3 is TGTGCTAGTGGTTTGGTACGGGAAAATACGCAGTATTTT.

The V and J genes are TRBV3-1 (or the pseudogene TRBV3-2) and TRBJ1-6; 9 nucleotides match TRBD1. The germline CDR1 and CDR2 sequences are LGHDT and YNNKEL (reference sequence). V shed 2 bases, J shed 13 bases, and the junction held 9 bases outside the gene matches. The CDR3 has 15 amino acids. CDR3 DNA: TGTGCCAGCAGCCAACCGGGACAGGGCTTTTTTCCCCTCCACTTT. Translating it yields CASSQPGQGFFPLHF.

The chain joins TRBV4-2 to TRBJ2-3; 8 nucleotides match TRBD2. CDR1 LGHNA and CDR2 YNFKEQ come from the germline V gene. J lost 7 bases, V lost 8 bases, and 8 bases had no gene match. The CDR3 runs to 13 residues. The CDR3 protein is CASGVAGPYTQYF. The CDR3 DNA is TGTGCCAGCGGAGTAGCGGGGCCGTATACGCAGTATTTT.

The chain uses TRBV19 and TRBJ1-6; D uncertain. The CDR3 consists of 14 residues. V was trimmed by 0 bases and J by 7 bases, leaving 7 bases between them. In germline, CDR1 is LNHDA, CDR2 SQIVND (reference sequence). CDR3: CASSIELVNSPLHF. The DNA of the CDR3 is TGTGCCAGTAGTATAGAATTGGTGAATTCACCCCTCCACTTT.

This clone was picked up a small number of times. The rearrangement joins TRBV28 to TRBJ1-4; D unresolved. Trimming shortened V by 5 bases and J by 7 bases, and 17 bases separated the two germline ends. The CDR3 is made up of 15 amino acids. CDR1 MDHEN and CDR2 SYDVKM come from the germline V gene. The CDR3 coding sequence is TGTGCCAGCAGTACTGAGTCGGGAGACCGTGAAAAACTGTTTTTT. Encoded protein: CASSTESGDREKLFF.

The CDR3 bases are TGTGCCAGCAGTTTAAGGCGGGGATTCACCTACGAGCAGTACTTC. Protein sequence: CASSLRRGFTYEQYF. The chain links TRBV27 to TRBJ2-7; maybe TRBD2 (6 bases). Germline CDR1 and CDR2: MNHEY and SMNVEV (reference sequence). This CDR3 has 15 amino acids. V was shortened by 2 bases and J by 2 bases, with 13 bases between the two germline ends.

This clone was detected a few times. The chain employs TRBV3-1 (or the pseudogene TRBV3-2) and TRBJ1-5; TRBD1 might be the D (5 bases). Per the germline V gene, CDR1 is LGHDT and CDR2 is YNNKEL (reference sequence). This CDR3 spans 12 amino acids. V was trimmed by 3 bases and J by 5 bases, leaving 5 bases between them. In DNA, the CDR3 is TGTGCCAGCAGCCAGGGGGATCAGCCCCAGCATTTT. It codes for CASSQGDQPQHF.

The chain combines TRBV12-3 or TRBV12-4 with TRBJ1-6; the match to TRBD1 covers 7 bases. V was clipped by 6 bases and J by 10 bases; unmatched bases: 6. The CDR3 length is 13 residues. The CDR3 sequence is CASRRKGASPLHF. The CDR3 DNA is TGTGCCAGCAGACGGAAGGGGGCCTCACCCCTCCACTTT.

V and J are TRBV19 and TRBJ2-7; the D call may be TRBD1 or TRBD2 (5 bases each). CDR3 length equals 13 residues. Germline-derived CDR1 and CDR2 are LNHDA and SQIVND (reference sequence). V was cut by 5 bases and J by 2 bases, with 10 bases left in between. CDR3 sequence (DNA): TGTGCCAGTAGTGTTCCGGGGCCCTACGAGCAGTACTTC. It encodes CASSVPGPYEQYF.

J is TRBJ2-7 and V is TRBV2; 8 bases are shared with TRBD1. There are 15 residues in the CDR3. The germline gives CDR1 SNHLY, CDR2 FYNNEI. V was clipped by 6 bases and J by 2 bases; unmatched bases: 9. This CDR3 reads CASRPRQGRTYEQYF. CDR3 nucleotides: TGTGCCAGCAGACCCAGACAGGGGAGGACCTACGAGCAGTACTTC.